The rows below give T cell receptor beta chains drawn from one sample of a study of T cells after yellow fever vaccination. TCRdb passed the 5' RACE reads through MiXCR, listing each CDR3 protein once. This table holds around 330,000 distinct CDR3 sequences, more than 3% found once. Sample: PBMCs, taken on the day of the yellow fever booster vaccination. The receptors here all came from a young man who received the YFV17D yellow fever vaccine. CDR3s include the opening cysteine and the closing phenylalanine or tryptophan. Each record gives: clone size, D gene, V gene, J gene, CDR3 DNA, CDR3 protein. D genes are given only for firm matches. Only part of the rows carry a size: once, few, many, or a class if the clone is expanded.

size: .
D: .
V: TRBV20-1
J: TRBJ1-3
DNA: TGCAGTGCCAGGACAGGAAACACCATATATTTT
CDR3: CSARTGNTIYF

size: few
D: .
V: TRBV7-2
J: TRBJ2-5
DNA: TGTGCCAGCAGCTTAGGCACGGGGGCAAAGGGAGAGACCCAGTACTTC
CDR3: CASSLGTGAKGETQYF

size: many
D: TRBD2
V: TRBV4-3
J: TRBJ2-2
DNA: TGCGCCAGCAGCCCCCATGCTAGCGGGGTTAACACCGGGGAGCTGTTTTTT
CDR3: CASSPHASGVNTGELFF

size: .
D: TRBD2
V: TRBV28
J: TRBJ2-7
DNA: TGTGCCAGCAGTTTATGGTCTAGCGGGGCCTACGAGCAGTACTTC
CDR3: CASSLWSSGAYEQYF

size: many
D: .
V: TRBV11-2
J: TRBJ2-5
DNA: TGTGCCAGCAGCTTAGTTGCGGGTTATTACGAGACCCAGTACTTC
CDR3: CASSLVAGYYETQYF

size: .
D: .
V: TRBV18
J: TRBJ1-5
DNA: TGTGCCAGCTCACCGACGGAAAAACAGCCCCAGCATTTT
CDR3: CASSPTEKQPQHF

size: few
D: .
V: TRBV7-2
J: TRBJ2-5
DNA: TGTGCCAGCAGCTTAGTTCTCTCTCAGGGAGGGACCCAGTACTTC
CDR3: CASSLVLSQGGTQYF

size: many
D: TRBD2
V: TRBV9
J: TRBJ2-3
DNA: TGTGCCAGCAGCCCCGTAGCGGGGACTTACACAGATACGCAGTATTTT
CDR3: CASSPVAGTYTDTQYF

size: few
D: TRBD1
V: TRBV6-2/TRBV6-3
J: TRBJ1-5
DNA: TGTGCCAGTCGGGACAGGTTGTTTTCCAGCAATCAGCCCCAGCATTTT
CDR3: CASRDRLFSSNQPQHF

size: few
D: .
V: TRBV9
J: TRBJ2-5
DNA: TGTGCCAGCAGCGTAGGCGGAGGGATGTTAGAGACCCAGTACTTC
CDR3: CASSVGGGMLETQYF

size: few
D: .
V: TRBV9
J: TRBJ2-5
DNA: TGTGCCAGCAGCGGGTGGGGCTCACCGACTCAAGAGACCCAGTACTTC
CDR3: CASSGWGSPTQETQYF

size: many
D: .
V: TRBV5-1
J: TRBJ2-2
DNA: TGCGCCAGCAGCTTGTTGCCAGGGAGGACCGGGGAGCTGTTTTTT
CDR3: CASSLLPGRTGELFF

size: many
D: .
V: TRBV7-9
J: TRBJ2-3
DNA: TGTGCCAGCAGCTTAGCCGGAGACAGCCGTGATACGCAGTATTTT
CDR3: CASSLAGDSRDTQYF

size: few
D: .
V: TRBV3-1
J: TRBJ2-2
DNA: TGTGCCAGCAGCCAAGTCCGGGTGGGCACCGGGGAGCTGTTTTTT
CDR3: CASSQVRVGTGELFF

size: many
D: .
V: TRBV5-1
J: TRBJ1-1
DNA: TGCGCCAGCAGCTTGATGACGGGGGAAACTGAAGCTTTCTTT
CDR3: CASSLMTGETEAFF

size: few
D: .
V: TRBV5-1
J: TRBJ1-1
DNA: TGCGCCAGCAGCTGGGGATCTCAGATGAACACTGAAGCTTTCTTT
CDR3: CASSWGSQMNTEAFF

size: many
D: .
V: TRBV20-1
J: TRBJ1-1
DNA: TGCAGTGCCCGGACGGGAATGAACACTGAAGCTTTCTTT
CDR3: CSARTGMNTEAFF

size: many
D: TRBD1
V: TRBV12-3/TRBV12-4
J: TRBJ1-6
DNA: TGTGCCAGCAGTTCTACAGGGGCGAGGAATTCACCCCTCCACTTT
CDR3: CASSSTGARNSPLHF

size: .
D: TRBD1
V: TRBV14
J: TRBJ1-6
DNA: TGTGCCAGCAGCCAAGAAAGAGACAGGGGAAGGTATTCACCCCTCCACTTT
CDR3: CASSQERDRGRYSPLHF

size: many
D: .
V: TRBV4-1
J: TRBJ1-4
DNA: TGCGCCAGCAGCCAAGCAGGACAGTCCTTTGCAACTAATGAAAAACTGTTTTTT
CDR3: CASSQAGQSFATNEKLFF

size: many
D: TRBD2
V: TRBV5-6
J: TRBJ2-1
DNA: TGTGCCAGCAGCGATACAGGGGGTCTAGCGGGGGGCCGATCCAATGAGCAGTTCTTC
CDR3: CASSDTGGLAGGRSNEQFF

size: many
D: TRBD2
V: TRBV10-3
J: TRBJ2-3
DNA: TGTGCCATCAGTAACCTAGCGGGACCCACAGATACGCAGTATTTT
CDR3: CAISNLAGPTDTQYF

size: many
D: .
V: TRBV9
J: TRBJ1-3
DNA: TGTGCCAGCAGCCCATCCCAGAGCTCTGGAAACACCATATATTTT
CDR3: CASSPSQSSGNTIYF

size: many
D: TRBD2
V: TRBV2
J: TRBJ2-5
DNA: TGTGCCACCACCCCGGGACTAGCTTCGGAGACCCAGTACTTC
CDR3: CATTPGLASETQYF

size: few
D: .
V: TRBV5-1
J: TRBJ1-2
DNA: TGCGCCAGCAGTGTCGACGGCGGATTCTATGGCTACACCTTC
CDR3: CASSVDGGFYGYTF

size: many
D: .
V: TRBV18
J: TRBJ2-2
DNA: TGTGCCAGCTCACCGGGTGGCGGGGAGCTGTTTTTT
CDR3: CASSPGGGELFF

size: few
D: .
V: TRBV20-1
J: TRBJ2-5
DNA: TGCAGTTCCTCATTGGGGCAAGAGACCCAGTACTTC
CDR3: CSSSLGQETQYF

size: few
D: TRBD1
V: TRBV11-2
J: TRBJ2-7
DNA: TGTGCCAGCAGCCGCTGGGGAACGGGACAGACCTACGAGCAGTACTTC
CDR3: CASSRWGTGQTYEQYF

size: many
D: .
V: TRBV7-9
J: TRBJ1-1
DNA: TGTGCCAGCATGGCGCTGGTAGACAGAAGAGCTTTCTTT
CDR3: CASMALVDRRAFF

size: .
D: TRBD2
V: TRBV20-1
J: TRBJ2-3
DNA: TGCAGTGCTAGAAATCACCCTTGGAGCGGGGTAAAAGATACGCAGTATTTT
CDR3: CSARNHPWSGVKDTQYF

size: .
D: .
V: TRBV24-1
J: TRBJ1-2
DNA: TGTGCCACCAGTGACCCGGGCCGAGGCTACACCTTC
CDR3: CATSDPGRGYTF

size: few
D: TRBD1
V: TRBV20-1
J: TRBJ1-3
DNA: TGCAGTGCTAGAGATCGACAGGGTGGAAACACCATATATTTT
CDR3: CSARDRQGGNTIYF

size: few
D: .
V: TRBV20-1
J: TRBJ1-5
DNA: TGCAGTGCTCCTACTGGCGGGGTCGGGGATCAGCCCCAGCATTTT
CDR3: CSAPTGGVGDQPQHF

size: many
D: TRBD2
V: TRBV20-1
J: TRBJ2-7
DNA: TGCAGTGCTATTTTGCGGGGGGGCACCCACGAGCAGTACTTC
CDR3: CSAILRGGTHEQYF

size: .
D: .
V: TRBV20-1
J: TRBJ2-3
DNA: TGCAGTGCTAGAGACCCAGGCACAGATACGCAGTATTTT
CDR3: CSARDPGTDTQYF

size: many
D: .
V: TRBV4-2
J: TRBJ2-2
DNA: TGTGCCAGCAGCCAAGTTGGGGTAGGGGAGCTGTTTTTT
CDR3: CASSQVGVGELFF

size: .
D: .
V: TRBV24-1
J: TRBJ2-2
DNA: TGTGCCACCAGTGAAAACAGGGATGGAAAGCTGTTTTTT
CDR3: CATSENRDGKLFF

size: few
D: TRBD1
V: TRBV9
J: TRBJ2-1
DNA: TGTGCCAGCAGCGTAGGACAGGGTTACAATGAGCAGTTCTTC
CDR3: CASSVGQGYNEQFF

size: .
D: .
V: TRBV4-3
J: TRBJ1-5
DNA: TGCGCCAGCAGCCAAGATTATGGGAGGGAGTATCAGCCCCAGCATTTT
CDR3: CASSQDYGREYQPQHF

size: few
D: TRBD1
V: TRBV20-1
J: TRBJ1-1
DNA: TGCAGTGCTAGAGACAGGGGGGATGGCACTGAAGCTTTCTTT
CDR3: CSARDRGDGTEAFF

size: many
D: .
V: TRBV5-5
J: TRBJ1-5
DNA: TGTGCCAGCAGCTTTGGGGGCCATCAGCCCCAGCATTTT
CDR3: CASSFGGHQPQHF

size: many
D: .
V: TRBV12-3/TRBV12-4
J: TRBJ2-1
DNA: TGTGCCAGCAGTTCTTACGCAAGCTACAATGAGCAGTTCTTC
CDR3: CASSSYASYNEQFF

size: few
D: .
V: TRBV7-2
J: TRBJ1-4
DNA: TGTGCCAGCAGCTTACTCGCCCCTGGGATTAATGAAAAACTGTTTTTT
CDR3: CASSLLAPGINEKLFF

size: few
D: TRBD1
V: TRBV20-1
J: TRBJ2-5
DNA: TGCAGTGCTAGAGCTCAGGGGGCGGCTCTTGAGACCCAGTACTTC
CDR3: CSARAQGAALETQYF

size: few
D: .
V: TRBV4-2
J: TRBJ1-2
DNA: TGTGCCAGCAGCCAAGATTGGGAGCGTGGCTACACCTTC
CDR3: CASSQDWERGYTF

size: many
D: TRBD1
V: TRBV7-9
J: TRBJ2-6
DNA: TGTGCCAGCAGCTTACCTGGACAGGAGATCTCTGGGGCCAACGTCCTGACTTTC
CDR3: CASSLPGQEISGANVLTF

size: few
D: .
V: TRBV24-1
J: TRBJ2-1
DNA: TGTGCCACCAGTGATTGCGAGCGGACAACCTACAATGAGCAGTTCTTC
CDR3: CATSDCERTTYNEQFF

size: .
D: .
V: TRBV24-1
J: TRBJ1-2
DNA: TGTGCCACCAGTGCCGAGAAGAGCTATGGCTACACCTTC
CDR3: CATSAEKSYGYTF

size: few
D: TRBD1
V: TRBV7-9
J: TRBJ1-1
DNA: TGTGCCAGCAGCTTAGGGGGACAGTTCTGGAACACTGAAGCTTTCTTT
CDR3: CASSLGGQFWNTEAFF

size: .
D: TRBD2
V: TRBV5-6
J: TRBJ2-5
DNA: TGTGCCAGCAGCTTGGTACTAGCGGGCTCCCAAGAGACCCAGTACTTC
CDR3: CASSLVLAGSQETQYF

size: .
D: .
V: TRBV7-2
J: TRBJ1-5
DNA: TGTGCCAGCAGCCAGTTCCGGAATCAGCCCCAGCATTTT
CDR3: CASSQFRNQPQHF